This is a list of T cell receptor beta chains from one sample in a study of blood T cell repertoires in COVID-19. Here immunoSEQ multiplex PCR was the method, and the copy in TCRdb shows in-frame clones only, minus some. This table holds about 190,000 clones, 84% found once. The specimen was peripheral blood. The receptors were gathered from a woman aged 65 to 85 with active or convalescent COVID-19. Both conserved end residues are part of each CDR3. The D gene is left open where the match is weak. The listing skips clone size in some rows; elsewhere it reads once, few, many or a size class.

V gene,D gene,clone size,J gene,CDR3 protein,CDR3 DNA
TRBV6-1,-,many,TRBJ1-5,CASSEPSGENNQPQHF,TGTGCCAGCAGTGAACCCTCAGGGGAAAACAATCAGCCCCAGCATTTT
TRBV27,TRBD2,-,TRBJ2-3,CASSFLGGGNTDTQYF,TGTGCCAGCAGTTTCCTTGGGGGAGGGAACACAGATACGCAGTATTTT
TRBV19,-,-,TRBJ2-4,CASSLPGTRGKNIQYF,TGTGCCAGTAGTCTCCCGGGAACTCGGGGCAAAAACATTCAGTACTTC
TRBV19,-,-,TRBJ2-2,CASRTVSGPNTGELFF,TGTGCCAGTAGGACGGTCAGCGGGCCGAACACCGGGGAGCTGTTTTTT
TRBV7-9,TRBD2,-,TRBJ2-5,CASSRFGLAGGKWQETQYF,TGTGCCAGCAGCCGCTTCGGACTAGCGGGAGGAAAGTGGCAAGAGACCCAGTACTTC
TRBV4-1,-,-,TRBJ2-1,CASSQGEKDEQFF,TGCGCCAGCAGCCAAGGGGAGAAGGATGAGCAGTTCTTC
TRBV19,-,once,TRBJ2-6,CASSMSQAGANVLTF,TGTGCCAGTAGTATGTCACAGGCTGGGGCCAACGTCCTGACTTTC
TRBV24-1,TRBD2,-,TRBJ2-5,CATSERGLAGGNSQETQYF,TGTGCCACCAGTGAAAGAGGGCTAGCGGGAGGGAATTCACAAGAGACCCAGTACTTC
TRBV9,-,-,TRBJ1-2,CASSVEGLWDGYTF,TGTGCCAGCAGCGTAGAGGGGTTGTGGGATGGCTACACCTTC
TRBV7-9,TRBD2,-,TRBJ2-1,CASSMGLAGRSSYNEQFF,TGTGCCAGCAGCATGGGACTAGCGGGACGATCCTCCTACAATGAGCAGTTCTTC
TRBV7-6,TRBD1,-,TRBJ1-5,CASSHLKDRGNQPQHF,TGTGCCAGCAGCCACTTGAAGGACAGGGGCAATCAGCCCCAGCATTTT
TRBV11-2,TRBD2,-,TRBJ2-1,CASSLAGGPREQFF,TGTGCCAGCAGTTTAGCGGGAGGGCCCAGGGAGCAGTTCTTC
TRBV7-3,TRBD2,many,TRBJ2-7,CASSPKAGPYEQYF,TGTGCCAGCAGCCCGAAAGCGGGACCCTACGAGCAGTACTTC
TRBV7-3,-,-,TRBJ2-2,CASSSPGGELFF,TGTGCCAGCAGTTCCCCGGGCGGGGAGCTGTTTTTT